This T cell receptor beta chain stems from a study of spatial heterogeneity in lung cancer. Across the study: Around 68 TRACERx patients with early, untreated non-small cell lung cancer donated samples. The average count in raw reads for each unique TCR and UMI combination exceeded eight appearances. Available follow-up PBMC samples were sequenced, at a median of approximately two years post-resection.

Time point here: blood at routine non-recurrence follow-up after resection. Unsorted whole RNA of tumor, nontumor lung or frozen PBMC was sequenced. This clonotype was seen many times. Unique molecular identifiers, one per molecule, were present on every TCR cDNA molecule. Using its own MiXCR run on the 5' RACE reads, TCRdb lists one record per CDR3 protein. The sample consists of about 120,000 distinct CDR3 sequences, 12% of them appearing once. The V gene's germline CDR1 is SQVTM and CDR2 ANQGSEA. V trimming: 4 bases; J trimming: 11 bases; junction bases outside the gene matches: 7. CDR3 size: 12 residues.

This chain links TRBV29-1 with TRBJ1-5; TRBD1 agrees at 8 bases. The TCR comes from a male donor with early-stage non-small cell lung cancer. The sample was PBMCs, taken at follow-up. DNA of the CDR3: TGCAGCGTTGGAGGGACAGGCACGACCCAGCATTTT. Translated: CSVGGTGTTQHF.